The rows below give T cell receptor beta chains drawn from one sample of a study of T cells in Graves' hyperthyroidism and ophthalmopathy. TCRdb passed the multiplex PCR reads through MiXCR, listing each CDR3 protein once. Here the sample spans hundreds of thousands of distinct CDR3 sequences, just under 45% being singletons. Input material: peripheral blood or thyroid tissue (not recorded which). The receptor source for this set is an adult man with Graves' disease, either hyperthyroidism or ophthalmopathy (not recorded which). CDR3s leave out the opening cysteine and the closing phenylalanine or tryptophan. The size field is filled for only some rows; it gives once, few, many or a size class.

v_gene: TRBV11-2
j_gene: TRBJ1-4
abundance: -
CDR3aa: ASSLLGLLSTNEELF

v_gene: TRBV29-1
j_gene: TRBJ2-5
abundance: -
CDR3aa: SPSPRQETQY

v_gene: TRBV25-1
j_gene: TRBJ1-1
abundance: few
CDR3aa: ASSAKAGDTEAF

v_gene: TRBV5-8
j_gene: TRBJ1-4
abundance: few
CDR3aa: ASSLGAQGNEKLF

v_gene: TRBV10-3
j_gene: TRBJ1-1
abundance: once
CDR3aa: ASRNRDRVTEAF

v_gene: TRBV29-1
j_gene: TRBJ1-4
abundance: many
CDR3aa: SVRVPPSWGGMEKLF

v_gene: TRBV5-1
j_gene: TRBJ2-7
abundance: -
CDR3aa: ASSSGAGAREQY

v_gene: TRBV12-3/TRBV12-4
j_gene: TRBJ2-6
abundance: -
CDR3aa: ASSLTGRSSGANVLT

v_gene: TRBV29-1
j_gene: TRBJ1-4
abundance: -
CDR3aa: SGLGRVEKLF

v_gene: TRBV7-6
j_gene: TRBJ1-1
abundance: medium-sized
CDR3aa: ASSLSQQNTEAF

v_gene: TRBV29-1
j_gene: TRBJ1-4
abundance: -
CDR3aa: SVEDLGQGNGKLF

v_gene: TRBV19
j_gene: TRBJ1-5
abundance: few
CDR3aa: ASSSTGKGVNQPQH

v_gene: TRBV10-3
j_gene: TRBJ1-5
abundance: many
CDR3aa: AISVMGGSQPQH

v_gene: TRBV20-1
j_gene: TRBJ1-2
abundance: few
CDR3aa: SATRAGGAYGYT

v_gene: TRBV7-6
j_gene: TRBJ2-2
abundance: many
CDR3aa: ASSLRPTTGELF

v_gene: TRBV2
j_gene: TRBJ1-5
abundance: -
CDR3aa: ASRGSVSNQPQH

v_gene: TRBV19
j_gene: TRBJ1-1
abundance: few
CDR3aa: ASSRRTGDTEAF

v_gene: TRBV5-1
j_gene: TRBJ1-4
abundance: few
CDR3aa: ASSSTGQGVWEKLF

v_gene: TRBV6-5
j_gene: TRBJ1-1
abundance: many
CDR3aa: ASSYDRGTEAF

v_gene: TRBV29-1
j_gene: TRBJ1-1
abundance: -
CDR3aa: SGRVPEAF

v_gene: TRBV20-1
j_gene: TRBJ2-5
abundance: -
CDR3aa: SAGEGAGPQETQY

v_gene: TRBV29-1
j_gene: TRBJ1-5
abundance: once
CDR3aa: SVGQTQGQPQH

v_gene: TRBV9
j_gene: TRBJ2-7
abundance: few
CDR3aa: ASSRRLGLRSYEQY

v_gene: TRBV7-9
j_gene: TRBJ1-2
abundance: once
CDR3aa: ASSLSRTGDGYGYT

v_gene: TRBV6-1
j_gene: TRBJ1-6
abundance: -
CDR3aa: ASSSMGGVNSPLH

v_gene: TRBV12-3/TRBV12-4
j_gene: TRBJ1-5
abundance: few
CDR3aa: ASTAMNSNQPQH

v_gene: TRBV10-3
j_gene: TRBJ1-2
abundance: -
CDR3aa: ASSEGRTNYGYT

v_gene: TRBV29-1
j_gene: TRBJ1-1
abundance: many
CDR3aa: SVEGRKNTEAF

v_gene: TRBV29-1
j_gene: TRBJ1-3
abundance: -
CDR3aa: SSGADLGNTIY

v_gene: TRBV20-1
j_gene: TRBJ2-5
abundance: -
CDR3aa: SAGDPTGFQETQY

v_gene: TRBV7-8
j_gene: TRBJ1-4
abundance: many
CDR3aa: ASSLAQGAMSEKLF

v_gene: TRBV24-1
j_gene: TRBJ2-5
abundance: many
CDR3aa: ATKTGGCFETQY

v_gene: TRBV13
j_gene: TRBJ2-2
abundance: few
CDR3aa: ASSFLRQNTGELF

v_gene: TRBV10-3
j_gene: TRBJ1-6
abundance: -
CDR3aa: AGTRGGGHDPFTHDSPLH

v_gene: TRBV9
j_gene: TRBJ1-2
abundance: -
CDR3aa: ASSAPGGYT

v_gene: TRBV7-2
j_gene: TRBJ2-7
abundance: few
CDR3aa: ASSSYIDSYEQY

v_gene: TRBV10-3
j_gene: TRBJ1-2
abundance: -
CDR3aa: ASRPRGVSNYGYT

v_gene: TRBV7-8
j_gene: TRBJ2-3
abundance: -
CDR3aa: ASSHQSGVADTQY

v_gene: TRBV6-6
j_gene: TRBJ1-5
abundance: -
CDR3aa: ASSGAPGDNQPQH

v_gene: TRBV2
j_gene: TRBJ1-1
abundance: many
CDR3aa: ASSEAGVNTEAF

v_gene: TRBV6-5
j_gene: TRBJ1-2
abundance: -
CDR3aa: ASRKGQGRYGYT

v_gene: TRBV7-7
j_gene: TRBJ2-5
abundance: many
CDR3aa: ASSLGGGDQETQY

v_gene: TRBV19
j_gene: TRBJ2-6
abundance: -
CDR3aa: ASTQPGQGVSGANVLT